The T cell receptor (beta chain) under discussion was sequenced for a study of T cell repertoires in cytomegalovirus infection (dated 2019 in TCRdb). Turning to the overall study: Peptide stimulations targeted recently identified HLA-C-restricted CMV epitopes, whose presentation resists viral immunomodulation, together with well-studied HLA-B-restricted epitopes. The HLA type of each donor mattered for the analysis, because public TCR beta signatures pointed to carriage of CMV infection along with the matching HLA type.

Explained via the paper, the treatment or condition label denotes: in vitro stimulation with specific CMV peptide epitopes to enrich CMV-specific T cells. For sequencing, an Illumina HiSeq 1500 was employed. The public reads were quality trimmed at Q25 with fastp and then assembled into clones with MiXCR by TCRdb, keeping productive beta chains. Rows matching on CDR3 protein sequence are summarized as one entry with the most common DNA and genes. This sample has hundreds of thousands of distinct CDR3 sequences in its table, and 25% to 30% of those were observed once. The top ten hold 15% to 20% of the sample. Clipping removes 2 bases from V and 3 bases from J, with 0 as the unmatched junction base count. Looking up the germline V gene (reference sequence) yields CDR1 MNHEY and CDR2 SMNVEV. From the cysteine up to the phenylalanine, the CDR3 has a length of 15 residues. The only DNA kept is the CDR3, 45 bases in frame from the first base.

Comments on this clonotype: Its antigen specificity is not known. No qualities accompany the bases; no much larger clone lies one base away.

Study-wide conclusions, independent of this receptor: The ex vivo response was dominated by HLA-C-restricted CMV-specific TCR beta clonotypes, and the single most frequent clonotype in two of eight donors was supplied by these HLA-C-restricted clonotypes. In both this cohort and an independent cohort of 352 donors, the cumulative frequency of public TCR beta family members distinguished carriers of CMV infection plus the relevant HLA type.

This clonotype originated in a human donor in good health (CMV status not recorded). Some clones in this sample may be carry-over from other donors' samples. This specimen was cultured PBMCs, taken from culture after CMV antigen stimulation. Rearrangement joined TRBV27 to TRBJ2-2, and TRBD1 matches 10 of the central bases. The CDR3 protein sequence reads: CASSLGTGDTGELFF. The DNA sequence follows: TGTGCCAGCAGTTTAGGGACAGGGGACACCGGGGAGCTGTTTTTT.